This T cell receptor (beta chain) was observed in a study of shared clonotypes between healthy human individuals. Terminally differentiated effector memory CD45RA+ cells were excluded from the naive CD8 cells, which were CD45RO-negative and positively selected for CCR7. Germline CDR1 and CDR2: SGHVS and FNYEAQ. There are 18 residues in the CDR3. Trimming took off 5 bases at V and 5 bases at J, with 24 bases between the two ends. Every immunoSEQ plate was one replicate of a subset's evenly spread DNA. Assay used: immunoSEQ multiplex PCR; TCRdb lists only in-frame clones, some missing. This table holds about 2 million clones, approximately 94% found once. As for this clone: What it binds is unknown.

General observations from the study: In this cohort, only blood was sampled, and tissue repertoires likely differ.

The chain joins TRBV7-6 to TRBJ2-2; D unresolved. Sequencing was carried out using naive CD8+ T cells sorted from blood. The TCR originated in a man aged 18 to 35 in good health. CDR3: CASSPDGQSEVGTGELFF. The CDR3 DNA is TGTGCCAGCAGCCCGGACGGGCAGAGCGAAGTAGGGACCGGGGAGCTGTTTTTT.